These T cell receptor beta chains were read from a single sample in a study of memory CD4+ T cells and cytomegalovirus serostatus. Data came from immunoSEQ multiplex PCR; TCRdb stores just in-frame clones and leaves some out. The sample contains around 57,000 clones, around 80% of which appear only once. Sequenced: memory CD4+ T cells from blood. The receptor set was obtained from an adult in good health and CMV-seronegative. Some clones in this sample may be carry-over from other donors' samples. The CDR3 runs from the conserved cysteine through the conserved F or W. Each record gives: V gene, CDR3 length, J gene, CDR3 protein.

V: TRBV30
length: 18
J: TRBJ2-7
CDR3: CAWSVGSPLPLPSYEQYF

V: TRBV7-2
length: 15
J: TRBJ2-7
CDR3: CASSLDRARTYEQYF

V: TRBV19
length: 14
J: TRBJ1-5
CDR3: CASITQGGSWPQHF

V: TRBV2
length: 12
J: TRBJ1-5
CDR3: CASAGDDQPQHF

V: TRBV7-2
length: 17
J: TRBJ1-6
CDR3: CASSLRSQRGVRSPLHF

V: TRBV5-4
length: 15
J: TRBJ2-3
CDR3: CASSPGAAGQDTQYF

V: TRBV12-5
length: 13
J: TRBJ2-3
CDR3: CASGLTGVDTQYF

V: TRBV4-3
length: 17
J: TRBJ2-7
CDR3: CASSQGTLDRGRYEQYF

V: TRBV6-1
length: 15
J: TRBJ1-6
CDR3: CASSEGDRDYSPLHF

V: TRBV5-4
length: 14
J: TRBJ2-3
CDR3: CASSPTGGTDTQYF

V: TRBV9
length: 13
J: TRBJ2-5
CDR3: CASSVDEEQTQYF

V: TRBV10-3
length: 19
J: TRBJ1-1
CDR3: CAISEIFMWQPNMNTEAFF

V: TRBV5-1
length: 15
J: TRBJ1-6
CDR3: CASSIRSGWAGALHF

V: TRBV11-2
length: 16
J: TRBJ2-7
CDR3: CASSPIVGSRGYEQYF

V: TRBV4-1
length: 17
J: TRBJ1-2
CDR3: CASSREVETASYYGYTF

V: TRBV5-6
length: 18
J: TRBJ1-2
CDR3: CASSPLGTLGSLNYGYTF

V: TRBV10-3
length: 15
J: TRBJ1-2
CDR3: CAISPSTAFQDGYTF

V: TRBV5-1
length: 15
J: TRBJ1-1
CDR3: CASSLAPGPVSEAFF

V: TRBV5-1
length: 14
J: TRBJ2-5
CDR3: CASSRGTGVETQYF

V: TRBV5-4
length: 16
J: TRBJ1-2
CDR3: CASRSGTGRQAYGYTF

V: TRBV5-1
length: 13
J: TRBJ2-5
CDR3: CASQFYRGETQYF

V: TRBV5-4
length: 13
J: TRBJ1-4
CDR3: CASRNQTNEKLFF

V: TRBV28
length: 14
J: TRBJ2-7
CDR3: CASSDPGAQNEQYF

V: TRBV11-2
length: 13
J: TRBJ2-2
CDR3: CASRLAGTGELFF

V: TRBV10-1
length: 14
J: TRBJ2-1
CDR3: CASPPGGRSNEQFF

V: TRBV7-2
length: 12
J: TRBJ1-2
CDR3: CASSITGARYTF

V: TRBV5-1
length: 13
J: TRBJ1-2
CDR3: CASSFDLDYGYTF

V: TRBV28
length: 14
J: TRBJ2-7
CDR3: CASSSGGAVHEQYF